The clone carrying this T cell receptor (beta chain) has a count of ten or more. The sample originates from a study of spatial heterogeneity in lung cancer. Study in general: There were consistently more beta-chain sequences detected than alpha-chain sequences. Raw-read counts averaged over ten per unique TCR and UMI combination.

Trimming took 4 bases from V and 0 from J, leaving 6 bases between them. From germline, CDR1 is MNHEY and CDR2 SMNVEV (reference sequence). CDR3 length: 13 amino acids. The library protocol tagged each TCR cDNA with a unique molecular identifier. TCRdb redid the calling of the 5' RACE reads with MiXCR, one entry per CDR3 protein. This sample has 80,000 to 95,000 distinct CDR3 sequences, with around 9% found just once. Time point meaning: sample taken at primary tumor resection. Unsorted whole RNA of tumor, nontumor lung or frozen PBMC was sequenced. The 65 or so donors had untreated early-stage non-small cell lung cancer.

The receptor was derived from a male donor with early-stage non-small cell lung cancer. The chain recombines TRBV27 with TRBJ2-5; D remains ambiguous. The sequences come from PBMCs, collected at surgery. The CDR3 sequence: CASSSSYQETQYF. CDR3 DNA sequence: TGTGCCAGCAGTTCCTCGTACCAAGAGACCCAGTACTTC.